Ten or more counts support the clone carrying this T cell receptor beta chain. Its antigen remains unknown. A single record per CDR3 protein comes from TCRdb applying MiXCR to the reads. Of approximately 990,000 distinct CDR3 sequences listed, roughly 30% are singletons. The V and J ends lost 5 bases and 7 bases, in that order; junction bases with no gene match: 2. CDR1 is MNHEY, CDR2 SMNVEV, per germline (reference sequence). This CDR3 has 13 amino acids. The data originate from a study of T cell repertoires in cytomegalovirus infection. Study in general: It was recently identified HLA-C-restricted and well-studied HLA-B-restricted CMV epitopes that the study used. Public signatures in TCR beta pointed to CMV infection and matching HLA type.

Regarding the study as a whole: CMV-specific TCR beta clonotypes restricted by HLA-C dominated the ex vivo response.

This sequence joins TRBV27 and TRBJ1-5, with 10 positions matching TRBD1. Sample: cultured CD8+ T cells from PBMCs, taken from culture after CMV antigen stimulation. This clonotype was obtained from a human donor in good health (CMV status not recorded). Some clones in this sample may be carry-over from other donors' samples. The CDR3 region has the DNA TGTGCCAGCAGTAGGACAGGGGGGCAGCCCCAGCATTTT. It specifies CASSRTGGQPQHF.